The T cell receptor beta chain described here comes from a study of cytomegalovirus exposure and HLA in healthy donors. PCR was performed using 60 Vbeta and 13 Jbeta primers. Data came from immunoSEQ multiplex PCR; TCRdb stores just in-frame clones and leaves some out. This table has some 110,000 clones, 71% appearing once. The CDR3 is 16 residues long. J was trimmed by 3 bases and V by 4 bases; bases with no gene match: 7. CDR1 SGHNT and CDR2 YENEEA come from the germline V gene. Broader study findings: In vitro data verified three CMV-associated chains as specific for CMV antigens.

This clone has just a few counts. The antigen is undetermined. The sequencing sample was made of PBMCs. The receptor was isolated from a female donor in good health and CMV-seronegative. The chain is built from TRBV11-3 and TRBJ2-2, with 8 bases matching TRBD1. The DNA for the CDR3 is TGTGCCAGCAGCTGGACAGGGTGGATCGACACCGGGGAGCTGTTTTTT. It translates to CASSWTGWIDTGELFF.